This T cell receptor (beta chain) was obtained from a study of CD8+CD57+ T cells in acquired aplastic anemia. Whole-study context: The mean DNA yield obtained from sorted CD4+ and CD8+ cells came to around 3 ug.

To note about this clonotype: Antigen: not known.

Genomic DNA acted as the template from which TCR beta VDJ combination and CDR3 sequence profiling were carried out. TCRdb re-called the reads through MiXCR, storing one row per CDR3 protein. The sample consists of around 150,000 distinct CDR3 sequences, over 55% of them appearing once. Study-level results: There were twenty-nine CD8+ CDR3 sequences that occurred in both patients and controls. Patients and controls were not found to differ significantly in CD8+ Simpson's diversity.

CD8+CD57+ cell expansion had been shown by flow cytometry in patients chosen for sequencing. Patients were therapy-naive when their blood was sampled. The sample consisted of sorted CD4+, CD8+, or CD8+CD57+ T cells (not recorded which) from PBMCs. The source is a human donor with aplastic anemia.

The CDR3 region is CASSFDLYTQYF. Here the CDR3 DNA reads TGCGCCAGCAGCTTTGACTTGTATACGCAGTATTTT. The chain combines TRBV5-1 with TRBJ2-3; no definite D call. V dropped 2 bases and J dropped 7 bases, with 8 bases sitting between them. The V gene's germline CDR1 is SGHRS and CDR2 YFSETQ. The CDR3 totals 12 residues.